Sequencing of this TCR beta chain was carried out in a study of blood T cells in healthy people across ages. The second PCR ran 7 to 11 cycles with a sample-barcoded 5' primer and J-beta primers. Each cDNA molecule carried a tag from a template-switch adaptor that contained 12 random nucleotides. TCRdb reprocessed the 5' RACE reads with MiXCR, giving one entry per CDR3 protein. The sample carries roughly 700,000 distinct CDR3 sequences, 20% to 25% recorded once. These data also featured in a second study, about T cells of mothers and their children. As reported in that work: A few healthy Caucasian mothers and their six children donated.

The TCR was taken from a boy between 5 and 17 years old in good health. The sample comprised blood.

This chain's CDR3 is CSARVLGQGTGELFF. CDR3 DNA: TGCAGTGCTAGAGTCCTGGGACAGGGGACCGGGGAGCTGTTTTTT. V is TRBV20-1 and J is TRBJ2-2; 10 bases map to TRBD1. Trimming at V came to 1 base and at J to 5 bases, leaving 4 bases not matched to a gene. The CDR3 is made up of 15 amino acids. Per germline, CDR1 DFQATT and CDR2 SNEGSKA (reference sequence).